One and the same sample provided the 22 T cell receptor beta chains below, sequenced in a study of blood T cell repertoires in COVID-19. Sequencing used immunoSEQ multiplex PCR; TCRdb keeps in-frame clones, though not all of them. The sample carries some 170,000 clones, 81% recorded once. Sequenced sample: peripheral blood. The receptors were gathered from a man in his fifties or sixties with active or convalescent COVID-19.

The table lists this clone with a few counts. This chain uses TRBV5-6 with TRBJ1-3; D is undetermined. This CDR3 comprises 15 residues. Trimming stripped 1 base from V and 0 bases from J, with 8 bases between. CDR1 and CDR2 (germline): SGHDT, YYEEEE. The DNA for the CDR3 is TGTGCCAGCAGCTTGTACGGTGACTCTGGAAACACCATATATTTT. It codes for CASSLYGDSGNTIYF.

The CDR3 sequence is CASSPGPRNEQFF. CDR3 sequence (DNA): TGTGCCAGCAGCCCAGGGCCCCGCAATGAGCAGTTCTTC. V is TRBV7-2 and J is TRBJ2-1, with D possibly matching TRBD1 (5 bases). The V end was cut by 5 bases, the J end by 6 bases, with 11 bases between. This CDR3 has 13 amino acids. Germline V CDR1 and CDR2: SGHTA, FQGNSA.

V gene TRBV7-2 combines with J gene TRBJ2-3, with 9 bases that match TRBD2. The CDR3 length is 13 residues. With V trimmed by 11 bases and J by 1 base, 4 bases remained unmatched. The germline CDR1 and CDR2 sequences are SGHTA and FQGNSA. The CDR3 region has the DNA TGTGCCTCTAGGACTAGCGGCACAGATACGCAGTATTTT. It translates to CASRTSGTDTQYF. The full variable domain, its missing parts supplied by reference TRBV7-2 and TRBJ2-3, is GAGVSQSPSNKVTEKGKDVELRCDPISGHTALYWYRQSLGQGLEFLIYFQGNSAPDKSGLPSDRFSAERTGGSVSTLTIQRTQQEDSAVYLCASRTSGTDTQYFGPGTRLTVL.

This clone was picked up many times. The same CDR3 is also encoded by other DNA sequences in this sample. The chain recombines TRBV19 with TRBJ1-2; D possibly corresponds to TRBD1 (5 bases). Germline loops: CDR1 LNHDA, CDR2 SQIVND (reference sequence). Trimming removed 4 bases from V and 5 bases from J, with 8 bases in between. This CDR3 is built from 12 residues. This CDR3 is CASSTGEYGYTF. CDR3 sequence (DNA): TGTGCCAGTAGTACGGGGGAGTATGGCTACACCTTC. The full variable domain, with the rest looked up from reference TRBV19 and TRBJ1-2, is DGGITQSPKYLFRKEGQNVTLSCEQNLNHDAMYWYRQDPGQGLRLIYYSQIVNDFQKGDIAEGYSVSREKKESFPLTVTSAQKNPTAFYLCASSTGEYGYTFGSGTRLTVV.

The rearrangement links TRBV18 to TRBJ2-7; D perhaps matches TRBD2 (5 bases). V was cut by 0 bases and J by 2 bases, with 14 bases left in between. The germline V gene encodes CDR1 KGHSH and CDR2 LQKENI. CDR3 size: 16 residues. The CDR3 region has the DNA TGTGCCAGCTCACCACCGGAGGCTTCGACCACCTACGAGCAGTACTTC. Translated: CASSPPEASTTYEQYF.

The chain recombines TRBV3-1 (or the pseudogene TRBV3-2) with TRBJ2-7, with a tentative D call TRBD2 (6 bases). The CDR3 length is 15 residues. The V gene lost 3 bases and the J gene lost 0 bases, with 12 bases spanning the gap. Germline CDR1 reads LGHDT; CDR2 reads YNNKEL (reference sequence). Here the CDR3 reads CASSQLASTSYEQYF. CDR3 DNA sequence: TGTGCCAGCAGCCAGCTAGCGTCTACCTCCTACGAGCAGTACTTC.

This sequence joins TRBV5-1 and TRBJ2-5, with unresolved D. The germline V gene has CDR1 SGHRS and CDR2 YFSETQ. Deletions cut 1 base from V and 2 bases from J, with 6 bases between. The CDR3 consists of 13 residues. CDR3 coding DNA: TGCGCCAGCAGCTTGAGAGCACAAGAGACCCAGTACTTC. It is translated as CASSLRAQETQYF.

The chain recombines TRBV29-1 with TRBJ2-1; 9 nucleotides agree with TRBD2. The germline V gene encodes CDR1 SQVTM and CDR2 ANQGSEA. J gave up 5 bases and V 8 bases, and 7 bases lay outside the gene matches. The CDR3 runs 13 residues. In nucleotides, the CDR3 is TGCAGCCTCGAGACTAGCGGACACAATGAGCAGTTCTTC. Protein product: CSLETSGHNEQFF.

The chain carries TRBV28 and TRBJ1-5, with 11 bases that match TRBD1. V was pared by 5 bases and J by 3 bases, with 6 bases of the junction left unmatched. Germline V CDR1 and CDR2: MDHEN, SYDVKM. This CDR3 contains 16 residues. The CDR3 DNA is TGTGCCAGCAGTGCCCGGGACAGGGGGTACAATCAGCCCCAGCATTTT. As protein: CASSARDRGYNQPQHF.

The CDR3 nucleotides read TGTGCCACCAGCAGACAGGGAAGTCAGCCCCAGCATTTT. This translates into CATSRQGSQPQHF. V usage is TRBV15 and J usage is TRBJ1-5; perhaps TRBD1 as D (5 bases). The length of the CDR3 is 13 residues. Trimming took off 2 bases at V and 6 bases at J, with 8 bases between the two ends. Per the germline V gene, CDR1 is LNHNV and CDR2 is YYDKDF (reference sequence).

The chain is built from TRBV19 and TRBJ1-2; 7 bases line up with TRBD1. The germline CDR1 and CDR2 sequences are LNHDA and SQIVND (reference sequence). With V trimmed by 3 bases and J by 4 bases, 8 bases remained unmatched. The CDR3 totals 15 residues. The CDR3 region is CASSIAVTGTYGYTF. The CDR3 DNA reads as TGTGCCAGTAGTATCGCCGTGACAGGGACCTATGGCTACACCTTC.

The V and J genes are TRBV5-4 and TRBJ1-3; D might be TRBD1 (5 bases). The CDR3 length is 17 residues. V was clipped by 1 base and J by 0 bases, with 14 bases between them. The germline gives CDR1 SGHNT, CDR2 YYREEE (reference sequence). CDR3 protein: CASSLRAGRYSGNTIYF. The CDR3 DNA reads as TGTGCCAGCAGCTTGCGGGCAGGGCGCTACTCTGGAAACACCATATATTTT.

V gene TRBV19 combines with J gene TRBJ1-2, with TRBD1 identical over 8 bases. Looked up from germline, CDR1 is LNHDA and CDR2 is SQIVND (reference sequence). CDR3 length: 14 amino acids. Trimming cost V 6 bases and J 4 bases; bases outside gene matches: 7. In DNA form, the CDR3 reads TGTGCCAGTAGGACACAGGGGGACTTCTATGGCTACACCTTC. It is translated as CASRTQGDFYGYTF.

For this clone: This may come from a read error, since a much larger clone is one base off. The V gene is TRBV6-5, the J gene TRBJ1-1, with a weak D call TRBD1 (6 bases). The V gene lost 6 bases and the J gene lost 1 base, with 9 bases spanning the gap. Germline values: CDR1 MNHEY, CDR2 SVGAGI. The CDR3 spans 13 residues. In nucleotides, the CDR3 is TGTGCCAGCAGCCAACAGGGGAACACTGAAGCTTTCTTT. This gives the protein CASSQQGNTEAFF.

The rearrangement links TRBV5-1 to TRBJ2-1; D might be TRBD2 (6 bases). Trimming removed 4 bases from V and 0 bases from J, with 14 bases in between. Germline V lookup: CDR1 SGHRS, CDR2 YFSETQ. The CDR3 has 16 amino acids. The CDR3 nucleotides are TGCGCCAGCAGCCTAGGGACTTTGAGCTCCTACAATGAGCAGTTCTTC. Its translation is CASSLGTLSSYNEQFF.

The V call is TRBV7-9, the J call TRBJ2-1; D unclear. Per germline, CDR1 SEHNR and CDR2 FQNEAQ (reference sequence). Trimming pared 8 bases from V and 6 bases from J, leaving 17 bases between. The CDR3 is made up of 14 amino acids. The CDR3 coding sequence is TGTGCCAGCCTCGGTAGTCTGCCAGGCAATGAGCAGTTCTTC. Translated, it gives CASLGSLPGNEQFF.

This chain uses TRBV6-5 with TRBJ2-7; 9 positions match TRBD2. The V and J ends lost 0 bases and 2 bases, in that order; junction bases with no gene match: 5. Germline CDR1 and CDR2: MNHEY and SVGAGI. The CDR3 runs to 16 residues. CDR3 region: CASSYSSSGSTYEQYF. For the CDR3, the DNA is TGTGCCAGCAGTTACTCGAGTAGCGGGAGCACCTACGAGCAGTACTTC.

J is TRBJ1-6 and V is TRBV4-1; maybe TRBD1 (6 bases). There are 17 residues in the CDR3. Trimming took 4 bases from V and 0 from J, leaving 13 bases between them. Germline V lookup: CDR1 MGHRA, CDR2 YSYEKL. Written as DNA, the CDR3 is TGCGCCAGCAGCCCAGAAGGGACACTCTCCTATAATTCACCCCTCCACTTT. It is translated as CASSPEGTLSYNSPLHF.

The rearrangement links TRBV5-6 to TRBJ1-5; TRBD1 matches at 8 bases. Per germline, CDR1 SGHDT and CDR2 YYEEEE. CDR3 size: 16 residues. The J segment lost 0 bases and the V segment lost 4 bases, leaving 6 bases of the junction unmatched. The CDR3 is CASSPRTGNSNQPQHF. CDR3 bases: TGTGCCAGCAGCCCCCGGACAGGGAATAGCAATCAGCCCCAGCATTTT.

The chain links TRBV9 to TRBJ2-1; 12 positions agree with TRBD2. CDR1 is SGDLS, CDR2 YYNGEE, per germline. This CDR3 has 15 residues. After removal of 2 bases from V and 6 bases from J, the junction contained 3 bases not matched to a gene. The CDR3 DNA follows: TGTGCCAGCAGCGTCTCTAGCGGGGGGGTCAATGAGCAGTTCTTC. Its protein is CASSVSSGGVNEQFF.

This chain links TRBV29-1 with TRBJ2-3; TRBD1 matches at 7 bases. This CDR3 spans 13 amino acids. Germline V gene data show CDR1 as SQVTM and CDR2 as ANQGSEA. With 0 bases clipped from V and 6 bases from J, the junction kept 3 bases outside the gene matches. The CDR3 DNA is TGCAGCGTTGAAGAGACAGGGTCCGATACGCAGTATTTT. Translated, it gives CSVEETGSDTQYF.

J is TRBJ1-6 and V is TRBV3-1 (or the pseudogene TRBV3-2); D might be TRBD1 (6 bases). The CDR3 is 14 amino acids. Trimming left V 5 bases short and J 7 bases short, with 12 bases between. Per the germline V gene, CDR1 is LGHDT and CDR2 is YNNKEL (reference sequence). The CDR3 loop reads CASSSGTLNSPLHF. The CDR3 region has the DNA TGTGCCAGCAGCTCCGGGACATTAAATTCACCCCTCCACTTT.